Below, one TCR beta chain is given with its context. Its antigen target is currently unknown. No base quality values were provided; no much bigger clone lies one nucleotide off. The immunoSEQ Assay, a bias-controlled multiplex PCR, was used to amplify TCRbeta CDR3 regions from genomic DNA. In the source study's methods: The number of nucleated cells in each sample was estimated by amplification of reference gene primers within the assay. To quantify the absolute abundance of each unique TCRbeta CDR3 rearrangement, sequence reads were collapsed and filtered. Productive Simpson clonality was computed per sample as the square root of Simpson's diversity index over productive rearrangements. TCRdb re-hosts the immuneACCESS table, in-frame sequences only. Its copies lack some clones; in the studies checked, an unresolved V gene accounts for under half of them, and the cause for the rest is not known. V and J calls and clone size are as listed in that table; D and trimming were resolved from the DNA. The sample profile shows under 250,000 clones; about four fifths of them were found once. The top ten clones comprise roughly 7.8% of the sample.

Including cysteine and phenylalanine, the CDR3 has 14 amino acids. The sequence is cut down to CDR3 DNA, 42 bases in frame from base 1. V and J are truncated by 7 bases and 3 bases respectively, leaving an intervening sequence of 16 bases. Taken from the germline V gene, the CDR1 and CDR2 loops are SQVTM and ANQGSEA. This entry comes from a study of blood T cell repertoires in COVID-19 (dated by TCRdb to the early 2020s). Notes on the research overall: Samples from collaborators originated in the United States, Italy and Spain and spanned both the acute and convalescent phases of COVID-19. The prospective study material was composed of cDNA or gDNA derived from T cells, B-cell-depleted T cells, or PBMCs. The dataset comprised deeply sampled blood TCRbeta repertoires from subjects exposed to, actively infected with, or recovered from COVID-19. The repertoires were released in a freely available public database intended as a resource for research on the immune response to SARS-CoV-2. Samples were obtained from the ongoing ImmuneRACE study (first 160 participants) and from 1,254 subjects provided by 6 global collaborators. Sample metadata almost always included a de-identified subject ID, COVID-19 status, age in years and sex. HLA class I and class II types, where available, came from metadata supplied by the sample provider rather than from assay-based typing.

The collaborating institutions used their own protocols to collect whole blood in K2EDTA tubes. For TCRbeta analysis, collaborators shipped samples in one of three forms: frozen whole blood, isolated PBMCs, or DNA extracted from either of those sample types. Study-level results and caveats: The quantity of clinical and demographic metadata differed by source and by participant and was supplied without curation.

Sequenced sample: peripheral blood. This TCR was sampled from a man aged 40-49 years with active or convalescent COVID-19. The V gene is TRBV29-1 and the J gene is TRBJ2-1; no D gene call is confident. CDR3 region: CSARGGSFYNEQFF. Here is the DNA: TGCAGCGCCAGAGGCGGAAGCTTCTACAATGAGCAGTTCTTC.